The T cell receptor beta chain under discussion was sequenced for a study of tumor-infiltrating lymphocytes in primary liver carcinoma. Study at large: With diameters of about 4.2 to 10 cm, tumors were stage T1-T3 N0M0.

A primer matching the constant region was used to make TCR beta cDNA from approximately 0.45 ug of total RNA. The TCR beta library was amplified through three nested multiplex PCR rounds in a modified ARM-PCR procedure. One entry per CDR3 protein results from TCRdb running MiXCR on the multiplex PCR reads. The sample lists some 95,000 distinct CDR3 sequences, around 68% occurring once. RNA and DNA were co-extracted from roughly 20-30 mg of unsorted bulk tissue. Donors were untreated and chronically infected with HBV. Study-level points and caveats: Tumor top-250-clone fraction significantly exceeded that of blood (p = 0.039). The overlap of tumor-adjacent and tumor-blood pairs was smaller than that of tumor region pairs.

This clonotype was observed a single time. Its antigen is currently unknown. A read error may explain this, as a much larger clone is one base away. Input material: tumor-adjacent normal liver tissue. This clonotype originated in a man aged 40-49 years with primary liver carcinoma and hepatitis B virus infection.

The CDR3 nucleotides read TGTGCCAGCAGAAACACCTCGGGGGAGACCCAGTACTTC. The encoded protein is CASRNTSGETQYF. The genes are TRBV6-7 and TRBJ2-5; weak D call: TRBD2 (5 bases). TRBV6-7 is flagged as an ORF with uncertain function. V was cut by 6 bases and J by 5 bases, with 13 bases left in between. The CDR3 extends over 13 amino acids.